What follows are 2 T cell receptor beta chains derived from one specimen sequenced in a study of regulatory T cells in long-lasting Graves disease. Assembly of TCR beta libraries relied on iRepertoire HTBI primers together with Arm-PCR of CDR3 regions. From the multiplex PCR reads, TCRdb called clonotypes with MiXCR, one entry per CDR3 protein. This sample has 310,000 or so distinct CDR3 sequences, with roughly a fifth found just once. The sample's time point: persistent/refractory GD, antithyroid drugs over 5 years with positive TRAb. PBMC-derived RNA was used for the TCR library. The input for sequencing was peripheral blood mononuclear cells (PBMCs), taken when the disease was refractory, from a patient treated with antithyroid drugs. The origin of the receptors is a female donor with Graves disease.

Ten or more counts support this clonotype. The chain carries TRBV28 and TRBJ1-5; the match to TRBD1 covers 10 bases. V lost 6 bases to trimming and J lost 0 bases; unmatched junction nucleotides: 8. From germline, CDR1 is MDHEN and CDR2 SYDVKM. The CDR3 runs to 17 residues. The CDR3 spells CASRRDRGPFSNQPQHF. The DNA of the CDR3 is TGTGCCAGCAGAAGAGACAGGGGGCCGTTTAGCAATCAGCCCCAGCATTTT.

This clonotype occurred once. A single base separates this from a much larger clone, so it may be a read error. This chain links TRBV6-1 with TRBJ2-7, with 7 bases identical to TRBD1. CDR1 MNHNS and CDR2 SASEGT come from the germline V gene. CDR3 length: 12 amino acids. The CDR3 DNA reads TGTGCCATCAGTAAGACAGGGCAGGAGCAGTACTTC. Translating it yields CAISKTGQEQYF.